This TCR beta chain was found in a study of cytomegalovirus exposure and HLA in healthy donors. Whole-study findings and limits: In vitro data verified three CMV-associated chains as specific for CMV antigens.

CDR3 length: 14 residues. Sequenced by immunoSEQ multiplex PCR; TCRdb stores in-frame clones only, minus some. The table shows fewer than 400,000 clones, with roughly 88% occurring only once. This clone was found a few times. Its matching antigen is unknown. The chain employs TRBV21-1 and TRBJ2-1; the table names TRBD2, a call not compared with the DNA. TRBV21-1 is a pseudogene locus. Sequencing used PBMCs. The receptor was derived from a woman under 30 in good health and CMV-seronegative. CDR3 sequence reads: CASSKAPRYNEQFF. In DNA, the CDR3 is TGTGCCAGCAGCAAAGCGCCACGGTACAATGAGCAGTTCTTC.